The 16 T cell receptor beta chains reported below all come from one sample, sequenced in a study of cytomegalovirus exposure and HLA in healthy donors. Only in-frame clones appear in the TCRdb table, and some are missing; sequencing was by immunoSEQ multiplex PCR. The table has 120,000 to 150,000 clones, about 87% seen once; the top ten hold just under 9%. The sample taken for sequencing was PBMCs. The receptors stem from a man aged 18 to 30 in good health and CMV-seropositive.

This chain joins TRBV7-8 and TRBJ1-5; 8 positions agree with TRBD1. The CDR3 runs to 17 residues. Unmatched junction bases numbered 9, after V lost 1 base and J lost 4 bases. The germline CDR1 and CDR2 sequences are SGHVS and FQNEAQ. In nucleotides, the CDR3 is TGTGCCAGCAGCTTAGACCCCCAGGGGGCAAGTAATCAGCCCCAGCATTTT. This sequence encodes CASSLDPQGASNQPQHF.

The chain links TRBV15 to TRBJ1-5; TRBD1 aligns across 9 bases. This CDR3 contains 19 residues. V lost 1 base and J lost 3; bases outside the gene matches: 13. Looked up from germline, CDR1 is LNHNV and CDR2 is YYDKDF (reference sequence). The CDR3 DNA sequence: TGTGCCACCAGCAGAGGAAACTTACGGACAGGGGAAATCAATCAGCCCCAGCATTTT. Translating it yields CATSRGNLRTGEINQPQHF.

The genes are TRBV5-6 and TRBJ2-1; the match to TRBD2 covers 7 bases. CDR1 is SGHDT, CDR2 YYEEEE, per germline. J lost 3 bases, V lost 2 bases, and 8 bases had no gene match. The CDR3 runs 16 residues. The DNA for the CDR3 is TGTGCCAGCAGCTTCGCACCCGCGGGGGTCTACAATGAGCAGTTCTTC. It specifies CASSFAPAGVYNEQFF.

This chain joins TRBV18 and TRBJ1-5, with D unresolved. V lost 3 bases and J lost 2, with 11 bases in between. CDR3 length: 15 residues. Germline-derived CDR1 and CDR2 are KGHSH and LQKENI. CDR3 sequence (DNA): TGTGCCAGCTCACCTGGTGACGCGGGCAATCAGCCCCAGCATTTT. Encoded protein: CASSPGDAGNQPQHF.

The rearrangement uses TRBV18 and TRBJ2-1; tentatively, D is TRBD2 (5 bases). Trimming took 3 bases from V and 0 from J, leaving 9 bases between them. Germline-derived CDR1 and CDR2 are KGHSH and LQKENI. CDR3 length: 15 amino acids. The CDR3 sequence: CASSPQRSSYNEQFF. The CDR3 nucleotides are TGTGCCAGCTCACCGCAGCGGAGCTCCTACAATGAGCAGTTCTTC.

This chain uses TRBV28 with TRBJ2-2, with 7 bases matching TRBD1. The CDR3 spans 15 residues. The V gene's germline CDR1 is MDHEN and CDR2 SYDVKM. After removal of 6 bases from V and 5 bases from J, the junction contained 9 bases not matched to a gene. The chain's CDR3 is CASRTGTEGTGELFF. The CDR3 DNA reads TGTGCCAGCAGGACCGGGACAGAAGGGACCGGGGAGCTGTTTTTT.

This rearrangement joins TRBV7-3 to TRBJ2-5, with D uncertain. The germline CDR1 and CDR2 sequences are SGHTA and FQGTGA. Trimming took 1 base from V and 4 from J, leaving 10 bases between them. The CDR3 runs 14 residues. CDR3 in DNA: TGTGCCAGCAGCTTAAGTGGGCAAGGAGAGACCCAGTACTTC. It specifies CASSLSGQGETQYF.

The J gene is TRBJ2-3, the V gene TRBV7-8; 10 nucleotides line up with TRBD2. Germline V gives CDR1 SGHVS, CDR2 FQNEAQ. Trimming took 2 bases from V and 6 from J; bases not matched to a gene: 5. The CDR3 extends over 15 amino acids. The CDR3 nucleotides are TGTGCCAGCAGCTTAACTAGCGGGATATTGGATACGCAGTATTTT. Translating it yields CASSLTSGILDTQYF.

This chain uses TRBV5-1 with TRBJ2-2, with 10 bases aligning to TRBD2. In germline, CDR1 is SGHRS, CDR2 YFSETQ. The CDR3 consists of 15 residues. V gave up 7 bases and J gave up 5 bases; unmatched junction bases: 8. The CDR3 nucleotides read TGCGCCAGCGTTAGCGGGGGGCATCGGACCGGGGAGCTGTTTTTT. Encoded protein: CASVSGGHRTGELFF.

The V gene is TRBV5-1, the J gene TRBJ2-7; 7 bases map to TRBD1. This CDR3 has 15 residues. After removal of 1 base from V and 3 bases from J, the junction contained 7 bases not matched to a gene. Germline V gene data show CDR1 as SGHRS and CDR2 as YFSETQ. In DNA form, the CDR3 reads TGCGCCAGCAGCTTGCGAGGGACAGCGAGCTACGAGCAGTACTTC. It yields the protein CASSLRGTASYEQYF. The full variable domain, rest sourced from reference TRBV5-1 and TRBJ2-7, is KAGVTQTPRYLIKTRGQQVTLSCSPISGHRSVSWYQQTPGQGLQFLFEYFSETQRNKGNFPGRFSGRQFSNSRSEMNVSTLELGDSALYLCASSLRGTASYEQYFGPGTRLTVT.

For the CDR3, the DNA is TGTGCCAGCAGCCTCGGCAGGGGCTGGACTGAAGCTTTCTTT. This codes for CASSLGRGWTEAFF. The chain employs TRBV16 and TRBJ1-1, with a weak D call TRBD1 (6 bases). The V and J ends lost 4 bases and 5 bases respectively, with 14 bases between them. Germline values: CDR1 KGHSY, CDR2 FQNENV. The CDR3 covers 14 residues. The variable domain in full, with the rest retrieved from reference TRBV16 and TRBJ1-1, is GEEVAQTPKHLVRGEGQKAKLYCAPIKGHSYVFWYQQVLKNEFKFLISFQNENVFDETGMPKERFSAKCLPNSPCSLEIQATKLEDSAVYFCASSLGRGWTEAFFGQGTRLTVV.

V usage is TRBV5-8 and J usage is TRBJ2-1, with 10 bases fitting TRBD2. Per germline, CDR1 SGHTS and CDR2 YDEGEE. V lost 0 bases, J lost 8 bases, and 8 bases stayed unmatched. The CDR3 has 16 amino acids. The CDR3 spells CASSLALAGEVDEQFF. The DNA for the CDR3 is TGTGCCAGCAGCTTGGCCCTAGCGGGAGAGGTTGATGAGCAGTTCTTC. Filled out from reference TRBV5-8 and TRBJ2-1, the complete variable domain reads EAGVTQSPTHLIKTRGQQATLRCSPISGHTSVYWYQQALGLGLQFLLWYDEGEERNRGNFPPRFSGRQFPNYSSELNVNALELEDSALYLCASSLALAGEVDEQFFGPGTRLTVL.

In this sample, this clone turned up many times. The DNA for the CDR3 is TGTGCCAGCAGTTCGGGGACTAGCGGGTTCCAAGAGACCCAGTACTTC. This translates into CASSSGTSGFQETQYF. This chain connects TRBV28 to TRBJ2-5; 12 bases agree with TRBD2. With 4 bases clipped from V and 1 base from J, the junction kept 4 bases outside the gene matches. CDR1 and CDR2 (germline): MDHEN, SYDVKM. The CDR3 is made up of 16 amino acids.

This chain joins TRBV30 and TRBJ2-3, with D uncertain. The CDR3 has 12 residues. Per germline, CDR1 GTSNPN and CDR2 SVGIG (reference sequence). Deletions cut 2 bases from V and 4 bases from J, with 7 bases between. As DNA, the CDR3 is TGTGCCTGGAGTCAGCGACCAGATACGCAGTATTTT. This encodes CAWSQRPDTQYF.

This sequence joins TRBV6-6 and TRBJ2-2; 9 positions match TRBD2. V shed 0 bases and J 4 bases; nucleotides not matched to a gene: 3. The CDR3 consists of 16 residues. The germline V gene has CDR1 MNHNY and CDR2 SVGAGI (reference sequence). The CDR3 DNA follows: TGTGCCAGCAGTTACTCGGCTAGCGGGGTCACCGGGGAGCTGTTTTTT. It translates to CASSYSASGVTGELFF.

The rearrangement links TRBV6-5 to TRBJ2-7, with TRBD1 identical over 8 bases. Trimming took 7 bases from V and 9 from J; bases not matched to a gene: 11. Germline V gene lookup returns CDR1 MNHEY and CDR2 SVGAGI. The CDR3 has 13 residues. This CDR3 is CASTDSRGRGQYF. For the CDR3, the DNA is TGTGCCAGCACCGATAGCAGGGGGCGAGGGCAGTACTTC.